This passage covers 11 T cell receptor beta chains from one sample sequenced in a study of blood T cell repertoires in COVID-19. The protocol was immunoSEQ multiplex PCR, while the TCRdb copy is restricted to in-frame clones and leaves out a portion. The top ten clones hold approximately 10% of a sample with some 200,000 clones, around four fifths of them seen once. Sequencing used PBMCs or T cells enriched from blood (not recorded which). These receptors were collected from a man aged 40-49 years who had recovered from COVID-19.

J is TRBJ2-7 and V is TRBV4-3; 9 bases are shared with TRBD2. The CDR3 extends over 15 amino acids. Per germline, CDR1 LGHNA and CDR2 YSLEER. V lost 3 bases to trimming and J lost 2 bases; unmatched junction nucleotides: 5. CDR3 bases: TGCGCCAGCAGCCAGGCCCTAGCGGGAACCTACGAGCAGTACTTC. This gives the protein CASSQALAGTYEQYF.

This clone was detected only once. The J gene is TRBJ2-7, the V gene TRBV4-1, with D possibly matching TRBD1 (6 bases). Germline-derived CDR1 and CDR2 are MGHRA and YSYEKL. The germline V and J ends were trimmed by 3 bases and 3 bases, with 21 bases remaining between them. CDR3 length equals 17 residues. In DNA form, the CDR3 reads TGCGCCAGCAGCCATTCATCCTTCAGGGCCAGGGGCTACGAGCAGTACTTC. Translating it yields CASSHSSFRARGYEQYF.

The rearrangement links TRBV5-4 to TRBJ2-7; TRBD2 might be the D (6 bases). V was shortened by 0 bases and J by 4 bases, with 17 bases between the two germline ends. The germline V gene has CDR1 SGHNT and CDR2 YYREEE (reference sequence). The CDR3 extends over 16 amino acids. CDR3 coding DNA: TGTGCCAGCAGCTTGGCCGGTGGGGGGAGAGAGTACGAGCAGTACTTC. It encodes CASSLAGGGREYEQYF.

This rearrangement joins TRBV4-2 to TRBJ1-3, with D possibly matching TRBD1 (5 bases). CDR3 length: 15 amino acids. Trimming took 1 base from V and 4 from J, leaving 11 bases between them. CDR1 and CDR2 from the germline V gene are LGHNA and YNFKEQ. The CDR3 DNA follows: TGTGCCAGCAGCCAAGTGGAGGGGTCAGGAAACACCATATATTTT. This translates into CASSQVEGSGNTIYF.

This chain connects TRBV29-1 to TRBJ2-1; 9 nucleotides match TRBD2. This CDR3 is 14 amino acids long. Germline V gene data show CDR1 as SQVTM and CDR2 as ANQGSEA. V dropped 6 bases and J dropped 8; count of bases not matched to a gene: 11. The CDR3: CSVGGSGRIHEQFF. The DNA for the CDR3 is TGCAGCGTAGGAGGGAGCGGGAGGATCCATGAGCAGTTCTTC.

The chain carries TRBV7-2 and TRBJ1-1; no clear D gene. Germline V gene lookup returns CDR1 SGHTA and CDR2 FQGNSA. The CDR3 spans 14 residues. The ends were cut back, 4 bases at V and 6 bases at J, with 15 bases in the middle. The CDR3 region has the DNA TGTGCCAGCAGCTCAACCCTAGATACCCCTGAAGCTTTCTTT. Its protein product is CASSSTLDTPEAFF.

The V call is TRBV6-5, the J call TRBJ1-2, with D perhaps matching TRBD1 (6 bases). V lost 4 bases to trimming and J lost 4 bases, with 13 bases between them. The CDR3 runs 14 residues. Germline lookup yields CDR1 MNHEY and CDR2 SVGAGI. The CDR3 loop is CASSSGGQGYGYTF. CDR3 in DNA: TGTGCCAGCAGTTCCGGGGGGCAGGGCTATGGCTACACCTTC.

Remarks on this clone: Other DNA sequences from this sample encode an identical CDR3 as well. The chain combines TRBV3-1 (or the pseudogene TRBV3-2) with TRBJ2-3, with TRBD1 matching 8 bases. The germline CDR1 and CDR2 sequences are LGHDT and YNNKEL (reference sequence). V shed 3 bases, J shed 1 base, and the junction held 0 bases outside the gene matches. The CDR3 runs to 14 residues. In nucleotides, the CDR3 is TGTGCCAGCAGCCAGGGACAGGGCACAGATACGCAGTATTTT. Residues: CASSQGQGTDTQYF.

J is TRBJ1-1 and V is TRBV28; 7 bases match TRBD1. Looked up from germline, CDR1 is MDHEN and CDR2 is SYDVKM. The CDR3 has 14 residues. V shed 4 bases and J 1 base; nucleotides not matched to a gene: 3. In DNA form, the CDR3 reads TGTGCCAGCAGTTCAGGGACAGCGAACACTGAAGCTTTCTTT. Translating gives CASSSGTANTEAFF. Variable domain in full (rest from reference TRBV28 and TRBJ1-1): DVKVTQSSRYLVKRTGEKVFLECVQDMDHENMFWYRQDPGLGLRLIYFSYDVKMKEKGDIPEGYSVSREKKERFSLILESASTNQTSMYLCASSSGTANTEAFFGQGTRLTVV.

This clone was counted at least ten times. This chain uses TRBV24-1 with TRBJ1-6, with 7 nucleotides matching TRBD1. Trimming at V came to 8 bases and at J to 8 bases, leaving 11 bases not matched to a gene. The CDR3 totals 15 residues. CDR1 is KGHDR and CDR2 is SFDVKD in the germline V gene. CDR3 nucleotide sequence: TGTGCCACCATCAGGGGGGTCCCCCCCCATTCACCCCTCCACTTT. Residues: CATIRGVPPHSPLHF.

This clone appeared a single time. This sequence joins TRBV6-2 or TRBV6-3 and TRBJ2-3, with D perhaps TRBD1 (6 bases). Germline V gene lookup returns CDR1 MNHEY and CDR2 SVGEGT. V was pared by 7 bases and J by 2 bases, with 16 bases between. The CDR3 spans 15 residues. The CDR3: CASTPRTVYTDTQYF. CDR3 nucleotide sequence: TGTGCCAGCACCCCCAGGACAGTATACACAGATACGCAGTATTTT.